This TCR beta chain was sequenced for a study of human T cells and chemical hapten exposure. This CDR3 contains 14 residues. Germline values: CDR1 LGHDT, CDR2 YNNKEL (reference sequence). Trimming left V 8 bases short and J 4 bases short, with 17 bases between. TCRdb reanalysed the RACE reads using MiXCR and keeps one entry per CDR3 protein. The sample contains approximately 320,000 distinct CDR3 sequences, 4.5% to 5.5% of which appear only once. Sample time point: pre-sensitization, week 0. Treatment meaning: therapeutic diphenylcyclopropenone sensitization with weekly scalp DPC. The chain uses TRBV3-1 and TRBJ1-2; unclear D gene. The sample consisted of whole blood, taken in connection with sensitization to the hapten diphenylcyclopropenone (DPC). This TCR was sampled from a young woman with alopecia areata. Some clones in this sample may be carry-over from other donors' samples. CDR3: CASGGTQLLYGYTF. In DNA, the CDR3 is TGTGCCAGCGGAGGTACACAGCTACTCTATGGCTACACCTTC.